The clone carrying this T cell receptor beta chain was seen a single time. Its target is unknown. Here immunoSEQ multiplex PCR was the method, and the copy in TCRdb shows in-frame clones only, minus some. The top ten hold approximately 1% of the sample, which has about 40,000 clones, 92% seen once. This specimen comes from a study of ipilimumab plus nivolumab after autologous stem cell transplantation. Overall study: Median doses per patient: roughly five ipilimumab, 7 to 9 nivolumab. The myeloma cohort included high-risk transplant-naive patients and patients relapsing within 3 years of a first autologous transplant.

Study-wide findings and caveats: Per the authors, repertoire, Treg and microbiota data justify further study.

Trimming shortened V by 2 bases and J by 5 bases, and 15 bases separated the two germline ends. The CDR3 is 15 residues long. Germline V gene lookup returns CDR1 SGHTA and CDR2 FQGNSA. Starting 14 to 28 days after autologous transplant, ipilimumab 1 mg/kg was given. Sequences were derived from PBMCs, sampled in a trial of ipilimumab plus nivolumab as post-transplant consolidation. The chain uses TRBV7-2 and TRBJ2-5; the D gene is possibly TRBD2 (6 bases). The sequence came from a male donor with multiple myeloma. CDR3 sequence reads: CASSLLGEVGETQYF. The CDR3 nucleotides read TGTGCCAGCAGCTTATTGGGGGAGGTCGGTGAGACCCAGTACTTC.